The 16 T cell receptor beta chains reported below all come from one sample, sequenced in a study of early T cells in non-severe SARS-CoV-2 infection. TCRdb analysed the 5' RACE reads with MiXCR anew, one entry per CDR3 protein. The sample comprises tens of thousands of distinct CDR3 sequences, approximately 15% of which are singletons, and less than 5% rests with the top ten. Source: whole blood, taken at baseline. These TCRs come from an adult who was a healthcare worker with PCR-confirmed SARS-CoV-2 infection or an uninfected control (not recorded which).

This chain joins TRBV7-3 and TRBJ2-3, with 14 bases matching TRBD2. Losses at the gene ends were 5 bases for V and 8 bases for J; bases not matched to a gene: 9. The CDR3 is 16 residues long. The germline V gene encodes CDR1 SGHTA and CDR2 FQGTGA. CDR3 loop: CASSPGTSGRFGTQYF. CDR3 nucleotides: TGTGCCAGCAGCCCCGGGACTAGCGGGAGATTCGGTACGCAGTATTTT. Variable domain in full (rest from reference TRBV7-3 and TRBJ2-3): GAGVSQTPSNKVTEKGKYVELRCDPISGHTALYWYRQSLGQGPEFLIYFQGTGAADDSGLPNDRFFAVRPEGSVSTLKIQRTERGDSAVYLCASSPGTSGRFGTQYFGPGTRLTVL.

The table lists this clonotype with a few counts. The chain is built from TRBV2 and TRBJ1-4, with 8 bases aligning to TRBD1. Trimming took 6 bases from V and 6 from J; bases not matched to a gene: 6. The CDR3 sequence is 14 residues long. CDR1 is SNHLY and CDR2 is FYNNEI in the germline V gene. The CDR3 sequence is CASRADRDYEKLFF. CDR3 bases: TGTGCCAGCAGAGCGGACAGGGACTATGAAAAACTGTTTTTT.

The rearrangement uses TRBV7-3 and TRBJ1-1; no clear D. CDR1 is SGHTA, CDR2 FQGTGA, per germline. The V gene lost 1 base and the J gene lost 5 bases, with 11 bases spanning the gap. This CDR3 region has 14 residues. DNA of the CDR3: TGTGCCAGCAGCTTAAATACGGGAAGGACTGAAGCTTTCTTT. This encodes CASSLNTGRTEAFF.

This clonotype has ten or more counts. The chain carries TRBV7-9 and TRBJ2-2, with D uncertain. Germline V gene data show CDR1 as SEHNR and CDR2 as FQNEAQ (reference sequence). The CDR3 runs 15 residues. V gave up 4 bases and J gave up 0 bases, with 9 bases separating them. CDR3 in DNA: TGTGCCAGCAGCTCTAGACCCGCGAACACCGGGGAGCTGTTTTTT. Protein: CASSSRPANTGELFF.

This clonotype has a count of ten or more. This chain links TRBV28 with TRBJ2-7; D might be TRBD2 (5 bases). Germline V gene data show CDR1 as MDHEN and CDR2 as SYDVKM. The CDR3 totals 17 residues. V was pared by 6 bases and J by 0 bases, with 21 bases between. This CDR3 is CASSAVGGSALSYEQYF. Written as DNA, the CDR3 is TGTGCCAGCAGCGCTGTAGGAGGTAGCGCGCTCTCCTACGAGCAGTACTTC. The full variable domain, with the rest looked up from reference TRBV28 and TRBJ2-7, is DVKVTQSSRYLVKRTGEKVFLECVQDMDHENMFWYRQDPGLGLRLIYFSYDVKMKEKGDIPEGYSVSREKKERFSLILESASTNQTSMYLCASSAVGGSALSYEQYFGPGTRLTVT.

This sequence joins TRBV15 and TRBJ1-6, with no clear D. V was trimmed by 0 bases and J by 8 bases, leaving 11 bases between them. The CDR3 loop spans 15 amino acids. CDR1 and CDR2 (germline): LNHNV, YYDKDF (reference sequence). The CDR3 nucleotides are TGTGCCACCAGCAGAGATCCCAGCTTTGATTCACCCCTCCACTTT. Protein: CATSRDPSFDSPLHF.

The rearrangement uses TRBV18 and TRBJ2-7, with D unclear. CDR1 KGHSH and CDR2 LQKENI come from the germline V gene. The CDR3 is 13 residues long. Trimming shortened V by 2 bases and J by 2 bases, and 7 bases separated the two germline ends. CDR3: CASSPSLAYEQYF. The CDR3 nucleotides read TGTGCCAGCTCACCATCCTTAGCCTACGAGCAGTACTTC.

The CDR3 is CSARTGTSLYEQYF. In DNA form, the CDR3 reads TGCAGTGCTAGAACCGGGACTAGCCTTTACGAGCAGTACTTC. This chain connects TRBV20-1 to TRBJ2-7; 9 nucleotides match TRBD2. Germline V gene sequence: CDR1 DFQATT, CDR2 SNEGSKA (reference sequence). This CDR3 region has 14 residues. J lost 4 bases, V lost 2 bases, and 6 bases had no gene match.

This clonotype was counted at least ten times. The rearrangement links TRBV28 to TRBJ2-7; D ambiguous. The V end lost 7 bases, the J end lost 7 bases, and 17 bases lay between the germline ends. The CDR3 is 13 amino acids. Germline values: CDR1 MDHEN, CDR2 SYDVKM. The CDR3 DNA sequence: TGTGCCAGCACTCAATCGAACGTCCGAGAGCAGTACTTC. Translating it yields CASTQSNVREQYF. The variable domain in full, completed from reference TRBV28 and TRBJ2-7, reads DVKVTQSSRYLVKRTGEKVFLECVQDMDHENMFWYRQDPGLGLRLIYFSYDVKMKEKGDIPEGYSVSREKKERFSLILESASTNQTSMYLCASTQSNVREQYFGPGTRLTVT.

This clonotype was seen more than once but under ten times. This chain joins TRBV20-1 and TRBJ2-1; D may be TRBD1 or TRBD2 (5 bases each). CDR3 length equals 15 residues. Trimming stripped 5 bases from V and 4 bases from J, with 18 bases between. CDR1 is DFQATT, CDR2 SNEGSKA, per germline (reference sequence). CDR3 loop: CSAPGPTLGYNEQFF. The CDR3 bases are TGCAGTGCTCCGGGACCTACCTTAGGTTACAATGAGCAGTTCTTC.

This clonotype was counted many times. The chain uses TRBV2 and TRBJ2-1; D gene unclear. The germline gives CDR1 SNHLY, CDR2 FYNNEI. V was cut by 4 bases and J by 0 bases, with 10 bases left in between. The CDR3 runs to 15 residues. CDR3 amino acids: CASSAGRSSYNEQFF. The DNA for the CDR3 is TGTGCCAGCAGTGCAGGCCGGAGCTCCTACAATGAGCAGTTCTTC.

In its sample, this clonotype was seen many times. The gene calls are TRBV6-2 or TRBV6-3 and TRBJ1-4, with D uncertain. Germline V gene sequence: CDR1 MNHEY, CDR2 SVGEGT. V gave up 6 bases and J gave up 6 bases, with 11 bases separating them. This CDR3 has 13 residues. CDR3 coding DNA: TGTGCCAGCAGGGAGTGGTTGGATGAAAAACTGTTTTTT. Its translation: CASREWLDEKLFF.

This clonotype was observed many times. The chain carries TRBV28 and TRBJ1-5, with D hard to call. Germline CDR1 is MDHEN and CDR2 is SYDVKM. The V gene lost 2 bases and the J gene lost 7 bases, with 6 bases spanning the gap. This CDR3 has 12 residues. The CDR3 here is CASSLDEQPQHF. The DNA of the CDR3 is TGTGCCAGCAGTTTAGATGAGCAGCCCCAGCATTTT.

This clonotype was recorded many times. This chain connects TRBV24-1 to TRBJ2-1; 8 positions agree with TRBD1. CDR1 is KGHDR and CDR2 is SFDVKD in the germline V gene. The trim removed 2 bases at V and 4 bases at J, leaving 0 bases unmatched. The CDR3 runs to 14 residues. CDR3 in DNA: TGTGCCACCAGTGATTACAGGGGGTACAATGAGCAGTTCTTC. Translated, it gives CATSDYRGYNEQFF.

The chain links TRBV7-6 to TRBJ2-1, with 13 bases fitting TRBD2. V lost 5 bases and J lost 9; bases outside the gene matches: 10. Germline values: CDR1 SGHVS, CDR2 FNYEAQ. This CDR3 comprises 16 residues. CDR3 DNA sequence: TGTGCCAGCAGCCTATCCGGGACTAGCGGGATTGGTGAGCAGTTCTTC. Its translation is CASSLSGTSGIGEQFF. The full variable domain, completed using reference TRBV7-6 and TRBJ2-1, is GAGVSQSPRYKVTKRGQDVALRCDPISGHVSLYWYRQALGQGPEFLTYFNYEAQQDKSGLPNDRFSAERPEGSISTLTIQRTEQRDSAMYRCASSLSGTSGIGEQFFGPGTRLTVL.

This chain links TRBV28 with TRBJ1-1; D is ambiguous. Trimming took 6 bases from V and 1 from J, leaving 3 bases between them. The CDR3 covers 11 residues. The germline V gene has CDR1 MDHEN and CDR2 SYDVKM. The CDR3 region is CASSWNTEAFF. The CDR3 DNA reads TGTGCCAGCAGCTGGAACACTGAAGCTTTCTTT. The whole variable domain, remainder taken from reference TRBV28 and TRBJ1-1, is DVKVTQSSRYLVKRTGEKVFLECVQDMDHENMFWYRQDPGLGLRLIYFSYDVKMKEKGDIPEGYSVSREKKERFSLILESASTNQTSMYLCASSWNTEAFFGQGTRLTVV.